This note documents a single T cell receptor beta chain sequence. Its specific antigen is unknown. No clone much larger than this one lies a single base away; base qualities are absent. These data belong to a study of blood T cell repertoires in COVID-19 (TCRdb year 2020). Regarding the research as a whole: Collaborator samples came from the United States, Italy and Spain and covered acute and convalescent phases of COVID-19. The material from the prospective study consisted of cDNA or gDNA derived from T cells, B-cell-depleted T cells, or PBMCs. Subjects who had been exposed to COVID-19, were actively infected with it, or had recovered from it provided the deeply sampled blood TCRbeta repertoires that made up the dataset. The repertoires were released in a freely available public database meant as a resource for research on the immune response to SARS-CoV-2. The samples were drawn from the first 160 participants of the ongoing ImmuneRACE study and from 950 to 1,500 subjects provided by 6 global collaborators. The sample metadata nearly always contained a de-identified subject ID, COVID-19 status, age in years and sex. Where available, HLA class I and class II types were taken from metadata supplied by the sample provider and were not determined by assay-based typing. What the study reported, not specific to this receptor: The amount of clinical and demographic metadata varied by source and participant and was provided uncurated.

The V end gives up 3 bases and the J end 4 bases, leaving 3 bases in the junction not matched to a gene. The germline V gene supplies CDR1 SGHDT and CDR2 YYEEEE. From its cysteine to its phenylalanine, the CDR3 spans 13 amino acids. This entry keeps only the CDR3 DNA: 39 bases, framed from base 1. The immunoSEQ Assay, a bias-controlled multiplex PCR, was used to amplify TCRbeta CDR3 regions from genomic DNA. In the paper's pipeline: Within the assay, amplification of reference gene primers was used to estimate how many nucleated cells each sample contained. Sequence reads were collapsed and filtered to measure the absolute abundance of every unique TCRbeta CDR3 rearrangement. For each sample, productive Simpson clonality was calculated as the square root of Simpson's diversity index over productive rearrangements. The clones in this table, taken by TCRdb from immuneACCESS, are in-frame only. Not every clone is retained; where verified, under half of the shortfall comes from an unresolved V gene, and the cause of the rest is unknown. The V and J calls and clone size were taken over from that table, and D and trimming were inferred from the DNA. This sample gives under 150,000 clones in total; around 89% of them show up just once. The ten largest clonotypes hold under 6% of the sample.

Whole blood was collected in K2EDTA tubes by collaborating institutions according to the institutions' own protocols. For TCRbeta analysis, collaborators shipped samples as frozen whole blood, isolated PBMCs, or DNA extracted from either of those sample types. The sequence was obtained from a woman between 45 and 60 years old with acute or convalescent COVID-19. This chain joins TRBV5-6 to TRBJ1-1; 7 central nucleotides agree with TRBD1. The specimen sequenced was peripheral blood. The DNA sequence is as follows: TGTGCCAGCAGCTACAGGGGAGCCACTGAAGCTTTCTTT. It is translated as CASSYRGATEAFF.